These 3 T cell receptor beta chains share one sample of origin, sequenced in a study of healthy donors' naive CD4 and CD8 T cells. A linear amplification protocol produced the TCR libraries from 500 ng of total RNA. Each CDR3 protein is one row after TCRdb ran MiXCR on the reads. There are approximately 180,000 distinct CDR3 sequences in the sample; 65% to 75% occur only once, and less than 2.5% lies in the top ten. Input material: naive CD4+ and CD8+ T cells sorted from blood, pooled from several donors. The source of these receptors is a pool of human donors in good health; the sample pools cells from several healthy donors.

V is TRBV19 and J is TRBJ2-3, with 8 bases aligning to TRBD1. Germline CDR1 and CDR2: LNHDA and SQIVND (reference sequence). After removal of 4 bases from V and 4 bases from J, the junction contained 4 bases not matched to a gene. This CDR3 comprises 14 residues. The CDR3 sequence: CASSRDRGADTQYF. Here the CDR3 DNA reads TGTGCCAGTAGTAGAGACAGGGGCGCAGATACGCAGTATTTT. The whole variable domain, filled in from reference TRBV19 and TRBJ2-3, reads DGGITQSPKYLFRKEGQNVTLSCEQNLNHDAMYWYRQDPGQGLRLIYYSQIVNDFQKGDIAEGYSVSREKKESFPLTVTSAQKNPTAFYLCASSRDRGADTQYFGPGTRLTVL.

The gene calls are TRBV29-1 and TRBJ1-2; no definite D call. The CDR3 consists of 15 residues. Trimming removed 1 base from V and 0 bases from J, with 12 bases in between. CDR1 and CDR2 (germline): SQVTM, ANQGSEA. This CDR3 is CSVEVGKGANYGYTF. The CDR3 nucleotides are TGCAGCGTTGAAGTCGGGAAGGGAGCTAACTATGGCTACACCTTC.

The rearrangement joins TRBV12-3 or TRBV12-4 to TRBJ2-2, with a weak D call TRBD1 (5 bases). Trimming shortened V by 2 bases and J by 4 bases, and 20 bases separated the two germline ends. The CDR3 extends over 18 amino acids. The CDR3 DNA is TGTGCCAGCAGTTTAAATTCTCGTATAGGGGCGGTCACCGGGGAGCTGTTTTTT. This translates into CASSLNSRIGAVTGELFF.